Below, 23 T cell receptor beta chains from the same sample are listed, as sequenced in a study of cytomegalovirus exposure and HLA in healthy donors. PCR was performed using 60 Vbeta and 13 Jbeta primers. Assay used: immunoSEQ multiplex PCR; TCRdb lists only in-frame clones, some missing. The data contain under 200,000 clones, 70% to 80% of them seen just once; the ten biggest clones take up about 1.3%. The material sequenced was PBMCs. Receptors originate from a man aged 55-75 years in good health and CMV-seronegative.

The J gene is TRBJ1-1, the V gene TRBV9; D might be TRBD1 (5 bases). V was shortened by 3 bases and J by 5 bases, with 23 bases between the two germline ends. CDR3 length equals 17 residues. Germline loops: CDR1 SGDLS, CDR2 YYNGEE. The CDR3: CASSAGGKVNGRTEAFF. The CDR3 bases are TGTGCCAGCAGCGCCGGGGGGAAGGTTAACGGTAGGACTGAAGCTTTCTTT.

The chain has TRBV28 and TRBJ1-2; D perhaps matches TRBD1 (6 bases). V was shortened by 5 bases and J by 4 bases, with 23 bases between the two germline ends. The CDR3 spans 17 residues. Germline assignment: CDR1 MDHEN and CDR2 SYDVKM. For the CDR3, the DNA is TGTGCCAGCAGTAGGGGGGGCGGGATCCAGAGTGGCTATGGCTACACCTTC. Its translation: CASSRGGGIQSGYGYTF.

The chain links TRBV5-4 to TRBJ2-1, with 7 nucleotides matching TRBD1. J gave up 10 bases and V 4 bases, and 5 bases lay outside the gene matches. This CDR3 is built from 12 residues. The germline gives CDR1 SGHNT, CDR2 YYREEE (reference sequence). The CDR3 DNA reads as TGTGCCAGCAGCGCACCACAGGGGGAGCAGTTCTTC. It translates to CASSAPQGEQFF.

The gene calls are TRBV5-4 and TRBJ2-2; 10 nucleotides match TRBD2. The CDR3 totals 15 residues. Losses at the gene ends were 3 bases for V and 6 bases for J; bases not matched to a gene: 5. Germline values: CDR1 SGHNT, CDR2 YYREEE (reference sequence). The CDR3 spells CASSSRTSGPGELFF. The CDR3 DNA sequence: TGTGCCAGCAGCTCAAGGACTAGCGGTCCCGGGGAGCTGTTTTTT.

The CDR3 nucleotides read TGTGCCAGCAGCTTATCCTCGGGCGGGGGTCAGCCCCAGCATTTT. Its protein product is CASSLSSGGGQPQHF. V is TRBV7-8 and J is TRBJ1-5; tentatively, D is TRBD1 (5 bases). This CDR3 is 15 amino acids long. The germline V gene has CDR1 SGHVS and CDR2 FQNEAQ. Trimming cost V 2 bases and J 6 bases, with 14 bases left between them.

This chain joins TRBV7-9 and TRBJ2-7; 7 bases fit TRBD1. V gave up 5 bases and J gave up 6 bases; unmatched junction bases: 4. CDR3 length: 12 residues. Per germline, CDR1 SEHNR and CDR2 FQNEAQ (reference sequence). CDR3 nucleotides: TGTGCCAGCAGCCCGTACAGGGGCGAGCAGTACTTC. Encoded protein: CASSPYRGEQYF.

The J gene is TRBJ1-1, the V gene TRBV28; TRBD1 is a possible D gene (5 bases). This CDR3 is 14 amino acids long. Germline V gives CDR1 MDHEN, CDR2 SYDVKM. The V end lost 0 bases, the J end lost 11 bases, and 16 bases lay between the germline ends. In DNA, the CDR3 is TGTGCCAGCAGTTTATGGGGCGGGACCTGGGGGGCTTTCTTT. This encodes CASSLWGGTWGAFF.

This sequence joins TRBV28 and TRBJ1-6, with D perhaps TRBD1 (5 bases). The CDR3 covers 17 residues. The ends were cut back, 4 bases at V and 1 base at J, with 14 bases in the middle. The V gene's germline CDR1 is MDHEN and CDR2 SYDVKM. CDR3 protein: CASSSQLGGSYNSPLHF. The CDR3 nucleotides read TGTGCCAGCAGTTCCCAGCTGGGGGGGTCCTATAATTCACCCCTCCACTTT.

The gene calls are TRBV9 and TRBJ2-3; 10 bases are a match to TRBD2. The CDR3 covers 16 residues. V lost 4 bases and J lost 5; bases outside the gene matches: 10. Germline CDR1 SGDLS, CDR2 YYNGEE. The CDR3 here is CASSIFIAGGQDTQYF. The CDR3 DNA is TGTGCCAGCAGCATATTTATAGCGGGAGGCCAAGATACGCAGTATTTT.

The rearrangement links TRBV27 to TRBJ2-1, with 10 bases that match TRBD2. Germline V gives CDR1 MNHEY, CDR2 SMNVEV (reference sequence). This CDR3 has 17 residues. V was pared by 3 bases and J by 3 bases, with 8 bases of the junction left unmatched. CDR3 region: CASSFRQREGHYNEQFF. The CDR3 region has the DNA TGTGCCAGCAGTTTCCGTCAGCGGGAGGGCCACTACAATGAGCAGTTCTTC.

The rearrangement uses TRBV6-5 and TRBJ1-2; 7 positions match TRBD1. The V gene's germline CDR1 is MNHEY and CDR2 SVGAGI. The CDR3 totals 14 residues. The J segment lost 4 bases and the V segment lost 5 bases, leaving 7 bases of the junction unmatched. This CDR3 is CASSKTGISYGYTF. Here the CDR3 DNA reads TGTGCCAGCAGTAAGACAGGGATCTCCTATGGCTACACCTTC.

The CDR3 region is CASSSGDRDRAPEQFF. In DNA, the CDR3 is TGTGCCAGCTCTTCAGGGGATCGAGACAGGGCTCCTGAGCAGTTCTTC. This chain uses TRBV27 with TRBJ2-1; TRBD1 matches at 7 bases. Germline V gives CDR1 MNHEY, CDR2 SMNVEV (reference sequence). CDR3 length equals 16 residues. After removal of 8 bases from V and 9 bases from J, the junction contained 19 bases not matched to a gene.

On this clone itself: Other DNA sequences in the sample encode the same CDR3. CDR3 amino acids: CASSEQGNQPQHF. The CDR3 region has the DNA TGTGCCAGCAGTGAACAGGGTAACCAGCCCCAGCATTTT. This rearrangement joins TRBV2 to TRBJ1-5, with D perhaps matching TRBD1 (5 bases). Trimming removed 2 bases from V and 7 bases from J, with 9 bases in between. CDR1 SNHLY and CDR2 FYNNEI come from the germline V gene. CDR3 length: 13 residues.

The chain carries TRBV5-4 and TRBJ2-7, with D perhaps matching TRBD1 (5 bases). The V and J ends lost 10 bases and 2 bases respectively, with 16 bases between them. This CDR3 is built from 13 residues. Germline lookup yields CDR1 SGHNT and CDR2 YYREEE (reference sequence). The CDR3 loop is CAAAQGTAYEQYF. The CDR3 DNA sequence: TGTGCCGCGGCCCAGGGTACGGCCTACGAGCAGTACTTC. Complete variable domain (other parts from reference TRBV5-4 and TRBJ2-7): ETGVTQSPTHLIKTRGQQVTLRCSSQSGHNTVSWYQQALGQGPQFIFQYYREEENGRGNFPPRFSGLQFPNYSSELNVNALELDDSALYLCAAAQGTAYEQYFGPGTRLTVT.

The chain has TRBV4-3 and TRBJ2-7; TRBD1 matches 10 bases. From germline, CDR1 is LGHNA and CDR2 YSLEER. After removal of 0 bases from V and 1 base from J, the junction contained 3 bases not matched to a gene. This CDR3 has 16 amino acids. The CDR3 loop reads CASSQDRTGGSYEQYF. DNA of the CDR3: TGCGCCAGCAGCCAAGATAGGACAGGGGGGTCCTACGAGCAGTACTTC.

The V call is TRBV15, the J call TRBJ1-1, with TRBD1 matching 7 bases. CDR1 LNHNV and CDR2 YYDKDF come from the germline V gene (reference sequence). The CDR3 contains 14 residues. V lost 3 bases, J lost 0 bases, and 1 base stayed unmatched. In nucleotides, the CDR3 is TGTGCCACCAGCAGGGGACAGCTGAACACTGAAGCTTTCTTT. Encoded protein: CATSRGQLNTEAFF.

This clone was counted between two and nine times. J is TRBJ2-1 and V is TRBV27; 11 bases agree with TRBD2. Germline V gives CDR1 MNHEY, CDR2 SMNVEV (reference sequence). This CDR3 is built from 16 residues. V was clipped by 7 bases and J by 5 bases; unmatched bases: 10. The CDR3 nucleotides read TGTGCCAGCAACAAAATCACTAGCGGGAGTAACAATGAGCAGTTCTTC. This codes for CASNKITSGSNNEQFF.

The chain carries TRBV2 and TRBJ2-3; no definite D call. CDR3 length: 14 amino acids. Deletions cut 2 bases from V and 0 bases from J, with 6 bases between. Germline values: CDR1 SNHLY, CDR2 FYNNEI. CDR3 sequence (DNA): TGTGCCAGCAGTGAATTGTCTAGCACAGATACGCAGTATTTT. Amino acid sequence: CASSELSSTDTQYF.

The chain recombines TRBV7-2 with TRBJ1-4; D unclear. Trimming took 4 bases from V and 7 from J, leaving 16 bases between them. Germline V CDR1 and CDR2: SGHTA, FQGNSA. This CDR3 is built from 15 residues. CDR3 protein: CASSSSTSNFEKLFF. DNA for the CDR3: TGTGCCAGCAGCTCCTCGACAAGTAACTTTGAAAAACTGTTTTTT.

The count of this clone is one. The chain combines TRBV18 with TRBJ1-3, with D hard to call. V lost 6 bases to trimming and J lost 6 bases, with 15 bases between them. The germline V gene has CDR1 KGHSH and CDR2 LQKENI. The CDR3 is 14 residues long. The CDR3 region is CASSPTQVENTIYF. DNA for the CDR3: TGTGCCAGCTCGCCAACGCAGGTGGAAAACACCATATATTTT.

This clone was detected only a few times. The gene calls are TRBV11-3 and TRBJ1-5; unclear D gene. The ends were cut back, 3 bases at V and 0 bases at J, with 9 bases in the middle. Germline V gene lookup returns CDR1 SGHNT and CDR2 YENEEA. The CDR3 has 15 amino acids. CDR3 coding DNA: TGTGCCAGCAGCTTCTACAGAAATAGCAATCAGCCCCAGCATTTT. This translates into CASSFYRNSNQPQHF. Full variable domain (rest looked up from reference TRBV11-3 and TRBJ1-5): EAGVVQSPRYKIIEKKQPVAFWCNPISGHNTLYWYLQNLGQGPELLIRYENEEAVDDSQLPKDRFSAERLKGVDSTLKIQPAELGDSAVYLCASSFYRNSNQPQHFGDGTRLSIL.

The chain recombines TRBV2 with TRBJ2-7, with 9 bases identical to TRBD1. Germline assignment: CDR1 SNHLY and CDR2 FYNNEI. The CDR3 contains 13 residues. Losses at the gene ends were 10 bases for V and 5 bases for J; bases not matched to a gene: 9. CDR3 sequence (DNA): TGTGCCATCCACCGGGACAGGGAAAACGAGCAGTACTTC. Residues: CAIHRDRENEQYF.

The J gene is TRBJ2-5, the V gene TRBV28; 9 bases match TRBD2. This CDR3 spans 15 amino acids. V dropped 5 bases and J dropped 2; count of bases not matched to a gene: 6. Germline V gene sequence: CDR1 MDHEN, CDR2 SYDVKM. In nucleotides, the CDR3 is TGTGCCAGCAGTCCTCCCACTAGCGGGCAAGAGACCCAGTACTTC. This translates into CASSPPTSGQETQYF. Filled out from reference TRBV28 and TRBJ2-5, the complete variable domain reads DVKVTQSSRYLVKRTGEKVFLECVQDMDHENMFWYRQDPGLGLRLIYFSYDVKMKEKGDIPEGYSVSREKKERFSLILESASTNQTSMYLCASSPPTSGQETQYFGPGTRLLVL.